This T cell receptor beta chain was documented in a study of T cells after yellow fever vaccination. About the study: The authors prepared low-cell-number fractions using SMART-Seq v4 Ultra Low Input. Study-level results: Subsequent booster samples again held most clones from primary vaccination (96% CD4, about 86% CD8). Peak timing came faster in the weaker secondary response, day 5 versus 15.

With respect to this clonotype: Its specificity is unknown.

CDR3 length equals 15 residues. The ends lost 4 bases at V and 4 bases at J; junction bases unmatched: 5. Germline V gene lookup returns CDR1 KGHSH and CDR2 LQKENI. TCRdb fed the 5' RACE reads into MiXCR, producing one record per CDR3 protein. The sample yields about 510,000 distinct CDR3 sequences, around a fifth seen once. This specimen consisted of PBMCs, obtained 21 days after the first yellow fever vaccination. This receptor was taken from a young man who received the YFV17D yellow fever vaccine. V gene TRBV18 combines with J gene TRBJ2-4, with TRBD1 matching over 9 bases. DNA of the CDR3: TGTGCCAGCTCACAACAGGGGGCGAAAAAAAACATTCAGTACTTC. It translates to CASSQQGAKKNIQYF.